A selection of T cell receptor beta chains follows, all from one sample in a study of T cell repertoires in cytomegalovirus infection. TCRdb passed the reads through MiXCR, listing each CDR3 protein once. The data contain approximately 71,000 distinct CDR3 sequences, 4% of them singletons. Material: PBMCs. The receptors stem from a human donor in good health (CMV status not recorded). Some clones in this sample may be carry-over from other donors' samples. The CDR3 runs from the conserved cysteine through the conserved F or W. Each record gives: V gene, clone size, D gene, J gene, CDR3 DNA, CDR3 protein. D genes are given only for firm matches. Clone size appears in some rows only: once, few, many, or a class for an expanded clone.

v_gene: TRBV12-3/TRBV12-4; abundance: many; d_gene: NA; j_gene: TRBJ2-5; CDR3nt: TGTGCCAGCAGTTTAGACCTATGGGGTTCGCAAGAGACCCAGTACTTC; CDR3aa: CASSLDLWGSQETQYF
v_gene: TRBV11-2; abundance: many; d_gene: NA; j_gene: TRBJ2-1; CDR3nt: TGTGCCAGCAGCTTAGGACAGTCGCACTACAATGAGCAGTTCTTC; CDR3aa: CASSLGQSHYNEQFF
v_gene: TRBV7-2; abundance: many; d_gene: NA; j_gene: TRBJ1-6; CDR3nt: TGTGCCAGCAGCTTGAACCCCTCTTATTCACCCCTCCACTTT; CDR3aa: CASSLNPSYSPLHF
v_gene: TRBV7-2; abundance: many; d_gene: NA; j_gene: TRBJ1-2; CDR3nt: TGTGCCAGCAGCTTAGCCACAGCATGGGTCATTTATGGCTACACCTTC; CDR3aa: CASSLATAWVIYGYTF
v_gene: TRBV7-7; abundance: medium-sized; d_gene: NA; j_gene: TRBJ2-5; CDR3nt: TGTGCTAGCAGCTTAGAGCCTCTGGGGACCCAGTACTTC; CDR3aa: CASSLEPLGTQYF
v_gene: TRBV24-1; abundance: many; d_gene: NA; j_gene: TRBJ2-3; CDR3nt: TGTGCCACCAGTCTGGCAGGGATGAATACGCAGTATTTT; CDR3aa: CATSLAGMNTQYF
v_gene: TRBV7-8; abundance: many; d_gene: TRBD2; j_gene: TRBJ2-3; CDR3nt: TGTGCCAGCACCCTGACTAGCAGGCGGTATTTT; CDR3aa: CASTLTSRRYF
v_gene: TRBV24-1; abundance: many; d_gene: TRBD2; j_gene: TRBJ2-1; CDR3nt: TGTGCCACCAGCGAGACCAATAGCGGGAGATACAATGAGCAGTTCTTC; CDR3aa: CATSETNSGRYNEQFF
v_gene: TRBV7-2; abundance: NA; d_gene: TRBD2; j_gene: TRBJ2-7; CDR3nt: TGTGCCAGCAGCACGCCGGGACTAGCTTACGAGCAGTACTTC; CDR3aa: CASSTPGLAYEQYF
v_gene: TRBV12-3/TRBV12-4; abundance: NA; d_gene: TRBD2; j_gene: TRBJ2-3; CDR3nt: TGTACCAGCAGTCCCCGGGACTACACAGATACGCGGTATTTT; CDR3aa: CTSSPRDYTDTRYF
v_gene: TRBV28; abundance: many; d_gene: NA; j_gene: TRBJ2-7; CDR3nt: TGTGCCAGCAGTTTTCAGGGGCTTCCCCCATACGAGCAGTACTTC; CDR3aa: CASSFQGLPPYEQYF
v_gene: TRBV12-3/TRBV12-4; abundance: many; d_gene: TRBD1; j_gene: TRBJ1-5; CDR3nt: TGTGCCAGCAGTTATACAGGGGGCGCGGGAGGTCAGCCCCAGCATTTT; CDR3aa: CASSYTGGAGGQPQHF
v_gene: TRBV11-2; abundance: many; d_gene: TRBD2; j_gene: TRBJ2-2; CDR3nt: TGTGCCAGCACCGGCTTGCTAGCGGGACAAGGCGGGGAGCTGTTTTTT; CDR3aa: CASTGLLAGQGGELFF
v_gene: TRBV7-8; abundance: many; d_gene: TRBD1; j_gene: TRBJ1-2; CDR3nt: TGTGCCAGCAGCTTGACCACCGGGACAGGGGATGGCTACACCTTC; CDR3aa: CASSLTTGTGDGYTF
v_gene: TRBV7-2; abundance: many; d_gene: NA; j_gene: TRBJ2-3; CDR3nt: TGTGCCAGCAGCGGACGTGGGATGTCCACAGATACGCAGTATTTT; CDR3aa: CASSGRGMSTDTQYF
v_gene: TRBV12-3/TRBV12-4; abundance: many; d_gene: NA; j_gene: TRBJ1-1; CDR3nt: TGTGCCAGCACCCAGGGGAGACGGATGAACACTGAAGCTTTCTTT; CDR3aa: CASTQGRRMNTEAFF
v_gene: TRBV5-1; abundance: many; d_gene: NA; j_gene: TRBJ1-1; CDR3nt: TGCGCCAGCAATGGGGGGAACACTGAAGCTTTCTTT; CDR3aa: CASNGGNTEAFF
v_gene: TRBV5-1; abundance: many; d_gene: NA; j_gene: TRBJ2-3; CDR3nt: TGCGCCAGCAGCCCGGACACTACTAGCACAGATACGCAGTATTTT; CDR3aa: CASSPDTTSTDTQYF
v_gene: TRBV7-2; abundance: many; d_gene: NA; j_gene: TRBJ2-1; CDR3nt: TGTGCCAGCAGCTTAGTTGTGTCGCTCAATGAGCAGTTCTTC; CDR3aa: CASSLVVSLNEQFF
v_gene: TRBV10-3; abundance: many; d_gene: NA; j_gene: TRBJ2-3; CDR3nt: TGTGCCATCCAGTATGGAGATACGCAGTATTTT; CDR3aa: CAIQYGDTQYF
v_gene: TRBV7-6; abundance: many; d_gene: NA; j_gene: TRBJ1-4; CDR3nt: TGTGCCAGCAGCCCTAATCTGGCGGTTGCATCTAATGAAAAACTGTTTTTT; CDR3aa: CASSPNLAVASNEKLFF
v_gene: TRBV7-2; abundance: many; d_gene: TRBD1; j_gene: TRBJ1-6; CDR3nt: TGTGCCAGCAGCAATACAGGGGGGAATTCACCCCTCCACTTT; CDR3aa: CASSNTGGNSPLHF
v_gene: TRBV6-2/TRBV6-3; abundance: many; d_gene: NA; j_gene: TRBJ2-3; CDR3nt: TGTGCCAGCAGTTACGCCGACAGCACAGATACGCAGTATTTT; CDR3aa: CASSYADSTDTQYF
v_gene: TRBV7-2; abundance: many; d_gene: TRBD1; j_gene: TRBJ1-6; CDR3nt: TGTGCCAGCAGCCGACAGGGAGGTAATTCACCCCTCCACTTT; CDR3aa: CASSRQGGNSPLHF
v_gene: TRBV6-2/TRBV6-3; abundance: many; d_gene: TRBD1; j_gene: TRBJ2-2; CDR3nt: TGTGCCAGCAGTAACAGGGGATCCGGGGAGCTGTTTTTT; CDR3aa: CASSNRGSGELFF
v_gene: TRBV6-2/TRBV6-3; abundance: many; d_gene: NA; j_gene: TRBJ2-1; CDR3nt: TGTGCCAGCAGTTACCCTACTACTCGGCGGCGCCCATACAATGAGCAGTTCTTC; CDR3aa: CASSYPTTRRRPYNEQFF
v_gene: TRBV20-1; abundance: many; d_gene: NA; j_gene: TRBJ2-7; CDR3nt: TGCAGTGCTAGAACCGGGGCCTCCTACGAGCAGTACTTC; CDR3aa: CSARTGASYEQYF
v_gene: TRBV7-7; abundance: many; d_gene: NA; j_gene: TRBJ1-1; CDR3nt: TGTGCTTCGAACGGGGGTTTCATCGAAGCTTTCTTT; CDR3aa: CASNGGFIEAFF
v_gene: TRBV7-2; abundance: many; d_gene: NA; j_gene: TRBJ2-5; CDR3nt: TGTGCCAGCAGCTTAGTTTCGTACGAGACCCAGTACTTC; CDR3aa: CASSLVSYETQYF
v_gene: TRBV7-2; abundance: many; d_gene: TRBD1; j_gene: TRBJ1-2; CDR3nt: TGTGCCAGCAGCTTAGGCGGACAGGGGAGGTATGGCTACACCTTC; CDR3aa: CASSLGGQGRYGYTF
v_gene: TRBV19; abundance: many; d_gene: TRBD2; j_gene: TRBJ2-1; CDR3nt: TGTGCCAGTAGTATAGTGAGCGGGAGGCCTTCGAATGAGCAGTTCTTC; CDR3aa: CASSIVSGRPSNEQFF
v_gene: TRBV7-8; abundance: many; d_gene: NA; j_gene: TRBJ1-5; CDR3nt: TGTGCCAGCAGCGAGGGGATCTATCAGCCCCAGCATTTT; CDR3aa: CASSEGIYQPQHF
v_gene: TRBV11-2; abundance: many; d_gene: NA; j_gene: TRBJ1-4; CDR3nt: TGTGCCAGCAGCTCCTATGTGGGCCACGAAAAACTGTTTTTT; CDR3aa: CASSSYVGHEKLFF
v_gene: TRBV14; abundance: many; d_gene: TRBD1; j_gene: TRBJ2-3; CDR3nt: TGTGCCAGCAGCCAACCCTGGACAGGGGAAGATACGCAGTATTTT; CDR3aa: CASSQPWTGEDTQYF
v_gene: TRBV12-3/TRBV12-4; abundance: many; d_gene: NA; j_gene: TRBJ2-5; CDR3nt: TGTGCCAGCAGTTTAAACGTGCGACATCCACGGGAGACCCAGTACTTC; CDR3aa: CASSLNVRHPRETQYF
v_gene: TRBV7-2; abundance: many; d_gene: TRBD1; j_gene: TRBJ1-5; CDR3nt: TGTGCCAGCAGCCCGACAGGGTATAGCAATCAGCCCCAGCATTTT; CDR3aa: CASSPTGYSNQPQHF
v_gene: TRBV7-2; abundance: many; d_gene: NA; j_gene: TRBJ1-1; CDR3nt: TGTGCCAGCAGCCAACGAGCGAACACTGAAGCTTTCTTT; CDR3aa: CASSQRANTEAFF
v_gene: TRBV7-2; abundance: many; d_gene: NA; j_gene: TRBJ1-6; CDR3nt: TGTGCCAGCAGCCCCTCGGTACAGAACTATTCACCCCTCCACTTT; CDR3aa: CASSPSVQNYSPLHF
v_gene: TRBV7-8; abundance: many; d_gene: NA; j_gene: TRBJ1-1; CDR3nt: TGTGCCAGCAGCCCAGGGACGTTTGAAGCTTTCTTT; CDR3aa: CASSPGTFEAFF